This TCR beta chain emerged from a study of identical twins. The germline gives CDR1 MDHEN, CDR2 SYDVKM. This CDR3 is built from 15 residues. Germline trimming cut 3 bases from V and 3 bases from J; bases unmatched to any gene: 7. It was template switching that added a universal primer site, and there were unique molecular identifiers on the cDNA. Each CDR3 protein is one row after TCRdb ran MiXCR on the 5' RACE reads. This sample has about 570,000 distinct CDR3 sequences, with approximately 10% found just once. Regarding the study as a whole: Insertions were reduced in abundant cord blood beta clonotypes but not in memory repertoires.

Only a few counts were recorded for this clonotype. The target antigen is unknown. The same data also contributed to another study, on yellow fever vaccine responses in identical twins.

The receptor was derived from a woman aged 18-29 years in good health. The genes are TRBV28 and TRBJ2-7; 8 bases agree with TRBD1. Sequencing used PBMCs. The CDR3 sequence: CASSLSFRGLYEQYF. CDR3 nucleotides: TGTGCCAGCAGTTTGTCCTTCAGGGGGCTCTACGAGCAGTACTTC.